This passage covers 21 T cell receptor beta chains from one sample sequenced in a study of cytomegalovirus exposure and HLA in healthy donors. PCR involved 60 Vbeta and 13 Jbeta primers. This table comes from immunoSEQ multiplex PCR, and its TCRdb copy is limited to in-frame clones, with some not included. The sample lists 60,000 to 75,000 clones; about 60% were seen once. Sequenced: PBMCs. All receptors derive from a woman aged 50 to 60 in good health and CMV-seronegative.

The chain links TRBV15 to TRBJ1-4; 10 bases line up with TRBD1. The CDR3 is 18 residues long. Looked up from germline, CDR1 is LNHNV and CDR2 is YYDKDF (reference sequence). The ends lost 1 base at V and 0 bases at J; junction bases unmatched: 5. CDR3 bases: TGTGCCACCAGCAGAGCTAGGGACAGGGGATCAACTAATGAAAAACTGTTTTTT. Residues: CATSRARDRGSTNEKLFF.

This clone was observed a few times. This chain uses TRBV7-6 with TRBJ2-7, with 9 bases aligning to TRBD1. The CDR3 runs 13 residues. Germline CDR1 reads SGHVS; CDR2 reads FNYEAQ. After removal of 5 bases from V and 4 bases from J, the junction contained 3 bases not matched to a gene. The CDR3 coding sequence is TGTGCCAGCAGCCCGACAGGGGGGTACGAGCAGTACTTC. Its protein is CASSPTGGYEQYF. Using reference TRBV7-6 and TRBJ2-7 for the parts outside the CDR3, the full variable domain is GAGVSQSPRYKVTKRGQDVALRCDPISGHVSLYWYRQALGQGPEFLTYFNYEAQQDKSGLPNDRFSAERPEGSISTLTIQRTEQRDSAMYRCASSPTGGYEQYFGPGTRLTVT.

The chain combines TRBV7-2 with TRBJ2-5; TRBD1 is a possible D gene (6 bases). Germline CDR1 SGHTA, CDR2 FQGNSA. The CDR3 has 13 residues. Deletions cut 5 bases from V and 2 bases from J, with 9 bases between. This chain's CDR3 is CASSPGTQETQYF. Written as DNA, the CDR3 is TGTGCCAGCAGCCCAGGGACACAAGAGACCCAGTACTTC.

CDR3 region: CASSGTSTIYEQYF. The DNA for the CDR3 is TGTGCCAGCAGCGGGACTAGCACTATCTACGAGCAGTACTTC. The rearrangement joins TRBV28 to TRBJ2-7; 9 positions match TRBD2. J gave up 3 bases and V 6 bases, and 6 bases lay outside the gene matches. The CDR3 spans 14 residues. Germline CDR1 and CDR2: MDHEN and SYDVKM.

The rearrangement joins TRBV5-6 to TRBJ2-2, with 8 bases lining up with TRBD1. Germline V gene data show CDR1 as SGHDT and CDR2 as YYEEEE. J was trimmed by 4 bases and V by 0 bases; bases with no gene match: 5. This CDR3 contains 16 residues. The CDR3 DNA follows: TGTGCCAGCAGCTTGGACAGGGGGTTGTTCACCGGGGAGCTGTTTTTT. Residues: CASSLDRGLFTGELFF.

The chain couples TRBV5-6 to TRBJ1-2, with 9 nucleotides matching TRBD1. From germline, CDR1 is SGHDT and CDR2 YYEEEE. V shed 5 bases, J shed 6 bases, and the junction held 5 bases outside the gene matches. The CDR3 consists of 13 residues. The CDR3 sequence: CASRTGQGDGYTF. Here the CDR3 DNA reads TGTGCCAGCAGAACGGGACAGGGTGATGGCTACACCTTC.

The rearrangement links TRBV5-4 to TRBJ2-7; 9 bases agree with TRBD2. Germline assignment: CDR1 SGHNT and CDR2 YYREEE (reference sequence). This CDR3 has 14 amino acids. V lost 0 bases to trimming and J lost 2 bases; unmatched junction nucleotides: 0. CDR3 loop: CASSLGGRAYEQYF. As DNA, the CDR3 is TGTGCCAGCAGCTTGGGCGGGAGGGCCTACGAGCAGTACTTC.

This clone has a single count. The V gene is TRBV28, the J gene TRBJ2-7, with D perhaps matching TRBD1 (6 bases). The CDR3 extends over 16 amino acids. Germline CDR1 MDHEN, CDR2 SYDVKM. V lost 3 bases and J 1 base, leaving 16 bases between the germline ends. In DNA, the CDR3 is TGTGCCAGCAGTTTTGCTGGGGCGACAGGTTCCTACGAGCAGTACTTC. Encoded protein: CASSFAGATGSYEQYF.

Only one count was recorded for this clone. The V gene is TRBV9, the J gene TRBJ1-2, with D unclear. CDR1 and CDR2 (germline): SGDLS, YYNGEE. Trimming took 0 bases from V and 6 from J, leaving 12 bases between them. The CDR3 is 14 amino acids. The CDR3 DNA is TGTGCCAGCAGCGTAGGGGCACAGCAGGATGGCTACACCTTC. This encodes CASSVGAQQDGYTF.

Concerning this clone itself: One end of the junction is discordant with germline, which a read error may explain. The gene calls are TRBV7-7 and TRBJ2-7; D possibly uses TRBD1 or TRBD2 (5 bases each). This CDR3 comprises 13 residues. CDR1 is SSHAT, CDR2 FNYEAQ, per germline (reference sequence). The CDR3 nucleotides are TGTGCTAGCAGCTTAGCAGGGAGCTACGAGCAGTACTTC. Its protein product is CASSLAGSYEQYF.

This sequence joins TRBV28 and TRBJ2-7; 8 nucleotides align to TRBD2. This CDR3 is 15 amino acids long. Germline V gene data show CDR1 as MDHEN and CDR2 as SYDVKM. Trimming cost V 5 bases and J 7 bases; bases outside gene matches: 13. The CDR3 DNA is TGTGCCAGCAGTCCCCTCGGCAGCGGGAGTACGGAGCAGTACTTC. It is translated as CASSPLGSGSTEQYF.

V is TRBV4-1 and J is TRBJ1-2; the match to TRBD1 covers 10 bases. With 4 bases clipped from V and 10 bases from J, the junction kept 12 bases outside the gene matches. There are 15 residues in the CDR3. Germline V CDR1 and CDR2: MGHRA, YSYEKL. DNA for the CDR3: TGCGCCAGCAGCCGGAGGGACAGGGGCCCGGGGGACTACACCTTC. Its translation is CASSRRDRGPGDYTF.

The chain recombines TRBV6-6 with TRBJ2-7, with D tentatively TRBD1 (5 bases). The germline V and J ends were trimmed by 4 bases and 3 bases, with 16 bases remaining between them. CDR1 and CDR2 (germline): MNHNY, SVGAGI (reference sequence). The CDR3 sequence is 15 residues long. The CDR3 DNA reads as TGTGCCAGCAGTTCCGACAGTACATACAACTACGAGCAGTACTTC. The encoded protein is CASSSDSTYNYEQYF.

This chain joins TRBV18 and TRBJ2-7, with a weak D call TRBD2 (6 bases). Germline-derived CDR1 and CDR2 are KGHSH and LQKENI. The CDR3 is 15 residues long. Trimming left V 6 bases short and J 3 bases short, with 18 bases between. In DNA, the CDR3 is TGTGCCAGCTCCCCTAGCGCGGGGAGTAACTACGAGCAGTACTTC. Protein sequence: CASSPSAGSNYEQYF. The full variable domain, its missing parts supplied by reference TRBV18 and TRBJ2-7, is NAGVMQNPRHLVRRRGQEARLRCSPMKGHSHVYWYRQLPEEGLKFMVYLQKENIIDESGMPKERFSAEFPKEGPSILRIQQVVRGDSAAYFCASSPSAGSNYEQYFGPGTRLTVT.

This chain uses TRBV19 with TRBJ1-4, with 7 bases that match TRBD1. Unmatched junction bases numbered 15, after V lost 8 bases and J lost 3 bases. In germline, CDR1 is LNHDA, CDR2 SQIVND (reference sequence). The CDR3 contains 17 residues. The CDR3 reads CASANRGAHASNEKLFF. The CDR3 DNA reads as TGTGCCAGTGCAAACAGGGGTGCGCATGCTTCTAATGAAAAACTGTTTTTT.

The chain is built from TRBV18 and TRBJ1-1, with 7 bases fitting TRBD1. The V gene end was trimmed by 5 bases and the J gene end by 1 base; junction bases not matched to a gene: 4. Germline V lookup: CDR1 KGHSH, CDR2 LQKENI. The CDR3 has 14 amino acids. The CDR3 loop reads CASSTTGRNTEAFF. CDR3 DNA: TGTGCCAGCTCAACGACAGGGCGGAACACTGAAGCTTTCTTT.

Here the CDR3 reads CASSPGQGAGNTIYF. The CDR3 coding sequence is TGTGCCAGCAGCCCGGGACAGGGGGCTGGAAACACCATATATTTT. V is TRBV5-4 and J is TRBJ1-3; 11 nucleotides match TRBD1. After removal of 4 bases from V and 2 bases from J, the junction contained 2 bases not matched to a gene. In germline, CDR1 is SGHNT, CDR2 YYREEE (reference sequence). The CDR3 has 15 residues.

This chain links TRBV4-3 with TRBJ2-3; D call uncertain. The CDR3 is 13 amino acids. The ends were cut back, 0 bases at V and 5 bases at J, with 6 bases in the middle. CDR1 is LGHNA, CDR2 YSLEER, per germline. CDR3 nucleotide sequence: TGCGCCAGCAGCCAAGATCTTGTAGATACGCAGTATTTT. It yields the protein CASSQDLVDTQYF.

This chain joins TRBV6-5 and TRBJ2-7; 13 bases align to TRBD2. V shed 5 bases and J 5 bases; nucleotides not matched to a gene: 3. Per germline, CDR1 MNHEY and CDR2 SVGAGI. The CDR3 has 14 amino acids. CDR3 amino acids: CASSLTSGRDEQYF. DNA of the CDR3: TGTGCCAGCAGTCTTACTAGCGGGAGGGACGAGCAGTACTTC.

This clone has only a few counts. The chain has TRBV14 and TRBJ1-3; D is ambiguous. Germline V gene data show CDR1 as SGHDN and CDR2 as FVKESK. V lost 8 bases to trimming and J lost 8 bases, with 22 bases between them. The CDR3 spans 15 residues. CDR3 residues: CASGLTRDPRDTIYF. For the CDR3, the DNA is TGTGCCAGCGGCCTTACACGGGATCCCCGAGACACCATATATTTT.

The rearrangement joins TRBV29-1 to TRBJ1-1; D is possibly TRBD1 (5 bases). CDR1 is SQVTM, CDR2 ANQGSEA, per germline. This CDR3 spans 11 amino acids. Trimming shortened V by 4 bases and J by 6 bases, and 9 bases separated the two germline ends. The CDR3 loop is CSVVPGSEAFF. DNA of the CDR3: TGCAGCGTTGTGCCAGGGTCTGAAGCTTTCTTT.